The present entry profiles one TCR beta chain with its context. The data stem from a study of blood T cell repertoires in COVID-19. Study-level background: Samples taken during acute and convalescent COVID-19 were collected in the United States, Italy and Spain. PBMCs, B-cell-depleted T cells, or T cells provided the cDNA or gDNA that made up the material.

Per the study methods: Reference gene primer amplification gave estimated nucleated cell counts. This table comes from immunoSEQ multiplex PCR, and its TCRdb copy is limited to in-frame clones, with some not included. That table is the source of V, J and clone size, and D and trimming were worked out from the DNA. Among some 76,000 clones listed, approximately 80% were seen once. The CDR3 is 15 residues long. The V end was cut by 6 bases, the J end by 6 bases, with 15 bases between. Germline V gives CDR1 MNHNY, CDR2 SVGAGI (reference sequence). The origin of this receptor is a woman aged 60-75 years with acute or convalescent COVID-19. The specimen was peripheral blood. The rearrangement links TRBV6-6 to TRBJ1-6; no firm D call. CDR3 sequence: CASSRNTDGNSPLHF. The CDR3 DNA is TGTGCCAGCAGCCGCAACACAGACGGTAATTCACCCCTCCACTTT.